This T cell receptor beta chain is from a study of T cells in Graves' hyperthyroidism and ophthalmopathy. The study, taken as a whole, reports: Ophthalmopathy prediction by the model preceded onset by a median approximately six months.

The V segment lost 2 bases and the J segment 4 bases; nucleotides outside the gene matches: 16. This CDR3 has 18 amino acids. TCR beta CDR3 regions were amplified from RNA transcripts. TCR CDR3 regions were first amplified by RT-PCR with HTBI primers. MiXCR, applied by TCRdb to the multiplex PCR reads, yields one record per CDR3 protein. The sample has fewer than 550,000 distinct CDR3 sequences, 15% to 17% seen once. It was uncontrolled infection, other autoimmune disease, pregnancy or lactation that excluded patients. Of note for this clonotype: What it binds is not known.

This chain links TRBV12-3 or TRBV12-4 with TRBJ1-2, with 7 positions matching TRBD1. The material sequenced was blood. This sequence originates from a young woman with Graves' hyperthyroidism. CDR3 region: CASSLRRGTASGLYGYTF. DNA of the CDR3: TGTGCCAGCAGTTTAAGGAGGGGGACAGCTTCTGGTCTCTATGGCTACACCTTC.